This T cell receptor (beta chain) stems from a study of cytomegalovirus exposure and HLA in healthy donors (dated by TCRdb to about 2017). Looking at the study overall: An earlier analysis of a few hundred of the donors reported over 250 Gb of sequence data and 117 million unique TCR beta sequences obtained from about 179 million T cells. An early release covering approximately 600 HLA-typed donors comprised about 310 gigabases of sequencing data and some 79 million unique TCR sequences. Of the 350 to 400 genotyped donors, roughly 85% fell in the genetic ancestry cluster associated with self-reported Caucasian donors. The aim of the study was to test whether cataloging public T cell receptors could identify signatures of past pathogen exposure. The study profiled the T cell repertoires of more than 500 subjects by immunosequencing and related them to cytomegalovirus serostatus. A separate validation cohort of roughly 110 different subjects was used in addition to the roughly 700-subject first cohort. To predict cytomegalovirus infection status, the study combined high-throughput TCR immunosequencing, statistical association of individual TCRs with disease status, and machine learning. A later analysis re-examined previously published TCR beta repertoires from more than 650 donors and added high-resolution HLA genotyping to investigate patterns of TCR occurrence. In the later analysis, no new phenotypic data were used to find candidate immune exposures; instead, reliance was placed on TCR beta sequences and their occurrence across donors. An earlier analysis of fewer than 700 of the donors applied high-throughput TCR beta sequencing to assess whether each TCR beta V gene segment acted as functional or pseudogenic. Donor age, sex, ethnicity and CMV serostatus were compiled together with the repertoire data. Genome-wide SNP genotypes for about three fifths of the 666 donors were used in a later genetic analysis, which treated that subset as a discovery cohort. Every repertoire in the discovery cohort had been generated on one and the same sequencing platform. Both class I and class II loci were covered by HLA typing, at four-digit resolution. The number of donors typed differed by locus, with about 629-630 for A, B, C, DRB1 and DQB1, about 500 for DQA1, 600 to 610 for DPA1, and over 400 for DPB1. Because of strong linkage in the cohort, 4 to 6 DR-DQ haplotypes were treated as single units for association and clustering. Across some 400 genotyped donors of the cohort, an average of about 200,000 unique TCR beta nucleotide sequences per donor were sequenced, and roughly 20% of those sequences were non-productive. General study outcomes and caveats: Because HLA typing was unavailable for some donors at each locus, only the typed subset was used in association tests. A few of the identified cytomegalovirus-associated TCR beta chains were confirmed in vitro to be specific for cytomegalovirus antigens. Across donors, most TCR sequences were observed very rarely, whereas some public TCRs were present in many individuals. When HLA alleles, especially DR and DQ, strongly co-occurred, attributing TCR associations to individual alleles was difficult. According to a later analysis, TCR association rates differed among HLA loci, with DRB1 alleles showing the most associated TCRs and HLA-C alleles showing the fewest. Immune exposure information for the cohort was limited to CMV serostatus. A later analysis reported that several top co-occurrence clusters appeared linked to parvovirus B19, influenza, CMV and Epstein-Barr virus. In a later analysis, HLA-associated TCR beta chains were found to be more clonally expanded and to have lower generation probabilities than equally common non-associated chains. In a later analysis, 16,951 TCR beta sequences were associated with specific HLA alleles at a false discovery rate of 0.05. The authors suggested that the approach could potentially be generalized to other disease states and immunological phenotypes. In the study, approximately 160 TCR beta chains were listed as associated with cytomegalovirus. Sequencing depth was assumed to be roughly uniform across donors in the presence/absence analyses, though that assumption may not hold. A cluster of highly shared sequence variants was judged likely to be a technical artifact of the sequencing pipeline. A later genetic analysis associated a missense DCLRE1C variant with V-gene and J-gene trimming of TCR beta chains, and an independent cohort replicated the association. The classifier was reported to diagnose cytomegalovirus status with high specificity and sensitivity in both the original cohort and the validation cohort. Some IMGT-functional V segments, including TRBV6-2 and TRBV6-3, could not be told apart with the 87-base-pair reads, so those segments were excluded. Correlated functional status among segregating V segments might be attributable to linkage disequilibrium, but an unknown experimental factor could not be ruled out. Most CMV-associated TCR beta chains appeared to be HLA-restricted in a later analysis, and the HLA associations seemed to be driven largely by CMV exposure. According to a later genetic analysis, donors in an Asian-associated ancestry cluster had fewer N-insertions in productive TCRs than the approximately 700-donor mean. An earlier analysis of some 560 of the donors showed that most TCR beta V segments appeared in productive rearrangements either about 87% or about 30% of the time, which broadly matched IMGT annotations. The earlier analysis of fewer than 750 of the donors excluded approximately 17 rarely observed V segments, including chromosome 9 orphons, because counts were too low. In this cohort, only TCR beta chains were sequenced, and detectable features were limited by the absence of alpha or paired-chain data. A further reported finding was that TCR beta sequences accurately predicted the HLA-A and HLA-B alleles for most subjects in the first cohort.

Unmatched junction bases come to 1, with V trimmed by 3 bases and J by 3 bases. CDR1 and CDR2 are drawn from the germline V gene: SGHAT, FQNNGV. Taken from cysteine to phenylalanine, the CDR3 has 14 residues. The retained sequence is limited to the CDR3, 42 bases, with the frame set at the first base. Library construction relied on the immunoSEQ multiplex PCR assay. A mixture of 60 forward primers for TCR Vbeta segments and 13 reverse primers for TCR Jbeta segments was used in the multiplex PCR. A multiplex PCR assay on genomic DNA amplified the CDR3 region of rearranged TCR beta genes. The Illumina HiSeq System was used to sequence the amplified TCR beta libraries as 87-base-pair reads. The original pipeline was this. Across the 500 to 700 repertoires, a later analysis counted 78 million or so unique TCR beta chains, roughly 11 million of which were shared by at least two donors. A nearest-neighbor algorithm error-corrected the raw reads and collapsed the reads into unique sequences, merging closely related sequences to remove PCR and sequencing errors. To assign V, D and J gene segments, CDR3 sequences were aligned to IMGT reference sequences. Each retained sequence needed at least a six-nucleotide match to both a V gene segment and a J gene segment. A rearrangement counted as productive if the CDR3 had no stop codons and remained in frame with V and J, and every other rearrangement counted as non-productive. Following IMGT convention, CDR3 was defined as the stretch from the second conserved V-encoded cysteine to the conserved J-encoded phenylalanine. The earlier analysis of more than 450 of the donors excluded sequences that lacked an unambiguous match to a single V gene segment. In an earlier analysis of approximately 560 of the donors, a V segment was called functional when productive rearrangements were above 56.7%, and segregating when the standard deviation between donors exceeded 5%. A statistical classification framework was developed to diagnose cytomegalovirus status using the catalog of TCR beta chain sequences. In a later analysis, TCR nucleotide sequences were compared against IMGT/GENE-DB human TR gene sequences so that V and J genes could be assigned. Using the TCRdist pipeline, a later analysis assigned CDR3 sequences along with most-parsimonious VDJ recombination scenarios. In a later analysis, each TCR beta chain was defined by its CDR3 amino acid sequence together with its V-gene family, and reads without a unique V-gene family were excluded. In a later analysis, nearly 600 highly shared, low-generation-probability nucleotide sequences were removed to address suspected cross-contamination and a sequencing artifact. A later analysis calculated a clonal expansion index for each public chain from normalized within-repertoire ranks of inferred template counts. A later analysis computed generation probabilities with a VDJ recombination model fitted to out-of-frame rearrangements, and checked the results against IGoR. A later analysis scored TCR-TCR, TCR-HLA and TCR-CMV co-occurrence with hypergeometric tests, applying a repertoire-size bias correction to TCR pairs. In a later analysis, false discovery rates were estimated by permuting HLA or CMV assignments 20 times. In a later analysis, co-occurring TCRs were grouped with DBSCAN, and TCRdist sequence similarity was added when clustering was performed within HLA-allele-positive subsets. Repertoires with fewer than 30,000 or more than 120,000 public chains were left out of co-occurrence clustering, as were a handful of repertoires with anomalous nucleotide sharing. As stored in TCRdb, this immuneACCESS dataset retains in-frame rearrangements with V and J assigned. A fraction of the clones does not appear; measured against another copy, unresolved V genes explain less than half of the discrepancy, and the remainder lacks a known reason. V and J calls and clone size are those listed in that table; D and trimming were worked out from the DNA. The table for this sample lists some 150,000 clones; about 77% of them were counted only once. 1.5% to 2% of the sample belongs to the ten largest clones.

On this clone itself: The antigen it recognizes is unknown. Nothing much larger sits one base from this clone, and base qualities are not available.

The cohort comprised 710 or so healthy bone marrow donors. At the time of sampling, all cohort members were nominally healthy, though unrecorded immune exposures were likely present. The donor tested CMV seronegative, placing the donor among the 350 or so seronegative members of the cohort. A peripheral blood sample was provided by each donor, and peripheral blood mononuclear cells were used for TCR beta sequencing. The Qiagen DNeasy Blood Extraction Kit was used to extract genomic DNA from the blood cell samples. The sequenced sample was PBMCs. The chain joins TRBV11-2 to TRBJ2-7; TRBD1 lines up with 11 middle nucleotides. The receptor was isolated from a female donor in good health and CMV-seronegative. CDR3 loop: CASSLGTGGYEQYF. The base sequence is TGTGCCAGCAGCTTGGGGACAGGGGGCTACGAGCAGTACTTC.